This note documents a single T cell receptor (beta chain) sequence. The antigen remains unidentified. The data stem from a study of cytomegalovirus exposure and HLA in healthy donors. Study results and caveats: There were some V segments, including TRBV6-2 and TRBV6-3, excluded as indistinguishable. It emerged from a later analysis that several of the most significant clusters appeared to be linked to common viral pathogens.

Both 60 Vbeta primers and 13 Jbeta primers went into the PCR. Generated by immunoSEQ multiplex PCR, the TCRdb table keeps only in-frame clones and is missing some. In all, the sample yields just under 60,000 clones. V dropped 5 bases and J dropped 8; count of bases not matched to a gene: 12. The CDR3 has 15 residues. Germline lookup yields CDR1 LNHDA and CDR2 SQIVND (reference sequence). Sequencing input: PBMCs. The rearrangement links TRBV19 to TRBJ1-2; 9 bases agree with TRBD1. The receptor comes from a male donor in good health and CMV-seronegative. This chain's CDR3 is CASSAGWGQGRGYTF. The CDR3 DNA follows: TGTGCCAGTAGTGCCGGATGGGGACAGGGAAGAGGCTACACCTTC.